This T cell receptor (beta chain) was captured by sequencing in a study of cytomegalovirus exposure and HLA in healthy donors. Study findings and constraints: Later, TCR association rates were found to vary by HLA locus, highest for DRB1 and lowest for HLA-C. Earlier analysis found most TCR beta V segments productive about 87% or about 30% of the time.

V lost 0 bases and J 4 bases, leaving 15 bases between the germline ends. Germline values: CDR1 SGHRS, CDR2 YFSETQ. CDR3 length equals 16 residues. Concerning this clone itself: Antigen: not known.

The PCR used 60 Vbeta and 13 Jbeta primers. Measured with immunoSEQ multiplex PCR; TCRdb has only the in-frame clones, and not every one. Of 65,000 to 70,000 clones listed, about 73% are singletons. Sequencing was performed on PBMCs. The chain has TRBV5-1 and TRBJ2-3; possible D gene TRBD2, 7 bases. The source is a woman in her twenties or thirties in good health and CMV-seronegative. The DNA of the CDR3 is TGCGCCAGCAGCTTGGGTCTTAGGGGGGGCGCAGATACGCAGTATTTT. This encodes CASSLGLRGGADTQYF.